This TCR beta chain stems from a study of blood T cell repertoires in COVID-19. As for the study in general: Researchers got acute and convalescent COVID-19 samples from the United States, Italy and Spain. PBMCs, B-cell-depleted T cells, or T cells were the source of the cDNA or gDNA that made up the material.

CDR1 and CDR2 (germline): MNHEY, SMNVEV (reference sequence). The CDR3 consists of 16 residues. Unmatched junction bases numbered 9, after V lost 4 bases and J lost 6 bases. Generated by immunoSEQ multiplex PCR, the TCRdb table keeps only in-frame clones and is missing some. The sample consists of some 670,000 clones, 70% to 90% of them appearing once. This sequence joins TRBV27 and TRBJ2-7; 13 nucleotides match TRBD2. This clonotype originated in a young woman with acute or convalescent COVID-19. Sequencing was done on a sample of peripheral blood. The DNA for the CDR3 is TGTGCCAGCAGTTCCCCCCCCCGGACTAGCGGGGGCGAGCAGTACTTC. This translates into CASSSPPRTSGGEQYF.